This TCR beta chain was profiled in a study of blood T cell repertoires in COVID-19. Study-wide context: Sites across the United States, Italy and Spain contributed samples from acute and convalescent COVID-19. PBMCs, B-cell-depleted T cells, or T cells were the source of the cDNA or gDNA that made up the material.

This clone was found a few times. The germline V gene has CDR1 MNHEY and CDR2 SMNVEV (reference sequence). Trimming took 10 bases from V and 1 from J; bases not matched to a gene: 14. CDR3 length: 16 amino acids. Participants were aged about 18 to 89 years from approximately 25 US areas. Cohorts were determined from participant-reported clinical history. Data came from immunoSEQ multiplex PCR; TCRdb stores just in-frame clones and leaves some out. The sample has about 190,000 clones, roughly three quarters seen once; the top ten hold about a sixth. The sequence derives from a woman aged 45-59 years with acute COVID-19. The material sequenced was PBMCs or T cells enriched from blood (not recorded which). The V gene is TRBV27, the J gene TRBJ1-1; the match to TRBD1 covers 8 bases. The DNA of the CDR3 is TGTGCCACCCGGTGGACAGGGCGCGCTTCGAACACTGAAGCTTTCTTT. It translates to CATRWTGRASNTEAFF.